This T cell receptor beta chain was obtained from a study of blood T cell repertoires in COVID-19. Background on the study: COVID-19 samples from acute and convalescent phases originated in the United States, Italy and Spain. PBMCs, B-cell-depleted T cells, or T cells provided the cDNA or gDNA that made up the material.

Per the original data handling: Reference gene primers were amplified, and this amplification served to estimate nucleated cell counts. Assay: immunoSEQ multiplex PCR; the TCRdb copy retains only in-frame clones and omits some. V, J and clone size derive from that table, while D and trimming were established from the DNA sequence. In the table there are roughly 140,000 clones, roughly 82% of which are singletons. This CDR3 comprises 13 residues. Germline V gives CDR1 MRHNA, CDR2 SNTAGT. The ends were cut back, 3 bases at V and 4 bases at J, with 9 bases in the middle. The chain employs TRBV6-4 and TRBJ1-2; D is perhaps TRBD1 (6 bases). The receptor was isolated from a woman in her forties or fifties in a cohort sampled during active or convalescent COVID-19. The source material was peripheral blood. The CDR3 DNA follows: TGTGCCAGCAGTGAAGGGGGAAGCTATGGCTACACCTTC. It is translated as CASSEGGSYGYTF.